One sample yielded the 30 T cell receptor beta chains listed below, sequenced in a study of blood T cell repertoires in COVID-19. Measured with immunoSEQ multiplex PCR; TCRdb has only the in-frame clones, and not every one. This table has 200,000 to 250,000 clones, 83% appearing once. Sequences were obtained from PBMCs or T cells enriched from blood (not recorded which). Receptors originate from a woman aged 50 to 65 who had been exposed to COVID-19.

The chain links TRBV12-3 or TRBV12-4 to TRBJ1-1; D is possibly TRBD1 (5 bases). The CDR3 runs to 13 residues. Trimming took 6 bases from V and 0 from J, leaving 8 bases between them. The CDR3 DNA reads TGTGCCAGCAGCCGGACACTGAACACTGAAGCTTTCTTT. Protein sequence: CASSRTLNTEAFF.

The chain is built from TRBV5-1 and TRBJ1-6, with D possibly TRBD1 on 5 matching bases. The V gene's germline CDR1 is SGHRS and CDR2 YFSETQ. There are 16 residues in the CDR3. The ends were cut back, 0 bases at V and 7 bases at J, with 14 bases in the middle. Written as DNA, the CDR3 is TGCGCCAGCAGCTTGGACGGAGGGGCGGGAAATTCACCCCTCCACTTT. It translates to CASSLDGGAGNSPLHF.

The rearrangement joins TRBV10-3 to TRBJ1-2, with 8 bases that match TRBD1. V lost 7 bases to trimming and J lost 6 bases; unmatched junction nucleotides: 10. The CDR3 runs 14 residues. The germline CDR1 and CDR2 sequences are ENHRY and SYGVKD. CDR3 sequence reads: CAINPGQGGDGYTF. The CDR3 nucleotides are TGTGCCATCAACCCAGGACAGGGCGGTGATGGCTACACCTTC.

CDR3 DNA: TGTGCCAGCAGCCAAGATCAGGCTACTTACAATGAGCAGTTCTTC. This encodes CASSQDQATYNEQFF. The chain has TRBV4-2 and TRBJ2-1; D gene unclear. CDR3 size: 15 residues. V was trimmed by 0 bases and J by 4 bases, leaving 10 bases between them. The V gene's germline CDR1 is LGHNA and CDR2 YNFKEQ.

The V call is TRBV2, the J call TRBJ1-5, with D possibly matching TRBD1 (6 bases). V was cut by 6 bases and J by 1 base, with 16 bases left in between. Germline values: CDR1 SNHLY, CDR2 FYNNEI. CDR3 length: 16 amino acids. The CDR3 sequence is CASSPRGGLSNQPQHF. The CDR3 nucleotides read TGTGCCAGCAGCCCAAGGGGGGGACTAAGCAATCAGCCCCAGCATTTT.

The chain combines TRBV5-4 with TRBJ1-2, with a possible D match to TRBD1 (5 bases). Germline-derived CDR1 and CDR2 are SGHNT and YYREEE (reference sequence). Trimming removed 4 bases at V and 0 bases at J, with 13 bases between. The CDR3 contains 15 residues. For the CDR3, the DNA is TGTGCCAGCAGCCCTTTAAGGGGCTCTAACTATGGCTACACCTTC. Translated: CASSPLRGSNYGYTF.

This clone was counted only a few times. The chain employs TRBV2 and TRBJ2-4, with D tentatively TRBD1 (5 bases). V gave up 1 base and J gave up 8 bases, with 12 bases separating them. The CDR3 covers 14 residues. CDR1 and CDR2 (germline): SNHLY, FYNNEI. CDR3 nucleotides: TGTGCCAGCAGTGAAGGGACCCTGGGGCACATTCAGTACTTC. This gives the protein CASSEGTLGHIQYF.

This chain links TRBV7-8 with TRBJ1-4; D might be TRBD1 (6 bases). The CDR3 has 17 amino acids. Germline assignment: CDR1 SGHVS and CDR2 FQNEAQ. The V end lost 4 bases, the J end lost 8 bases, and 23 bases lay between the germline ends. The CDR3 loop reads CASSSQAGQGLWEKLFF. The CDR3 nucleotides are TGTGCCAGCAGCTCCCAGGCAGGGCAGGGGCTTTGGGAAAAACTGTTTTTT.

This clone has a handful of counts. DNA for the CDR3: TGTGCCAGCAGCGCGGGACAGCCACCGAACACTGAAGCTTTCTTT. This codes for CASSAGQPPNTEAFF. V gene TRBV7-8 combines with J gene TRBJ1-1, with 7 nucleotides matching TRBD1. The CDR3 consists of 15 residues. Germline CDR1 SGHVS, CDR2 FQNEAQ. Trimming took 5 bases from V and 1 from J; bases not matched to a gene: 7.

This chain connects TRBV27 to TRBJ2-1; 11 bases fit TRBD2. The trim removed 4 bases at V and 4 bases at J, leaving 9 bases unmatched. The CDR3 has 17 amino acids. CDR1 and CDR2 (germline): MNHEY, SMNVEV (reference sequence). The CDR3 region is CASSSFLLAGVYNEQFF. DNA for the CDR3: TGTGCCAGCAGTTCCTTTTTACTAGCGGGGGTGTACAATGAGCAGTTCTTC.

The chain is built from TRBV13 and TRBJ1-1; TRBD1 is a possible D gene (5 bases). Germline assignment: CDR1 PRHDT and CDR2 FYEKMQ (reference sequence). The V and J ends lost 10 bases and 10 bases respectively, with 19 bases between them. The CDR3 contains 12 residues. CDR3 region: CATARGPGGAFF. In DNA, the CDR3 is TGTGCCACCGCCCGAGGGCCCGGGGGAGCTTTCTTT.

The chain couples TRBV11-2 to TRBJ2-1, with TRBD1 matching 7 bases. CDR1 is SGHAT and CDR2 is FQNNGV in the germline V gene. V shed 7 bases and J 9 bases; nucleotides not matched to a gene: 12. The CDR3 is 14 residues long. The CDR3 protein is CASIRDRTTSEQFF. CDR3 coding DNA: TGTGCCAGCATCCGGGACAGAACTACAAGTGAGCAGTTCTTC.

The gene calls are TRBV27 and TRBJ1-1; D unresolved. Trimming removed 2 bases from V and 4 bases from J, with 8 bases in between. The CDR3 is 13 amino acids. From germline, CDR1 is MNHEY and CDR2 SMNVEV (reference sequence). The CDR3 sequence is CASSLNSFTEAFF. CDR3 DNA sequence: TGTGCCAGCAGTTTAAACTCTTTCACTGAAGCTTTCTTT.

The chain links TRBV3-1 (or the pseudogene TRBV3-2) to TRBJ1-2; tentatively, D is TRBD1 (6 bases). V shed 1 base and J shed 4 bases, with 13 bases lying between them. The germline V gene has CDR1 LGHDT and CDR2 YNNKEL (reference sequence). This CDR3 has 15 residues. In DNA form, the CDR3 reads TGTGCCAGCAGCCAAGGGGACACGGGCGTCTATGGCTACACCTTC. Translated, it gives CASSQGDTGVYGYTF.

This chain uses TRBV18 with TRBJ1-1, with D uncertain. The CDR3 spans 13 residues. The V end lost 4 bases, the J end lost 5 bases, and 11 bases lay between the germline ends. The germline CDR1 and CDR2 sequences are KGHSH and LQKENI. Here the CDR3 DNA reads TGTGCCAGCTCACAACTGGGAGGAACTGAAGCTTTCTTT. Its protein is CASSQLGGTEAFF.

The chain links TRBV6-6 to TRBJ2-1, with 9 bases fitting TRBD2. This CDR3 has 14 residues. V was clipped by 6 bases and J by 4 bases; unmatched bases: 4. The V gene's germline CDR1 is MNHNY and CDR2 SVGAGI (reference sequence). The CDR3 DNA reads TGTGCCAGCAGGACAGCGGGGGGTTACAATGAGCAGTTCTTC. It encodes CASRTAGGYNEQFF.

The J gene is TRBJ2-2, the V gene TRBV7-2; TRBD1 agrees at 8 bases. V shed 3 bases, J shed 7 bases, and the junction held 7 bases outside the gene matches. From germline, CDR1 is SGHTA and CDR2 FQGNSA. There are 15 residues in the CDR3. CDR3 in DNA: TGTGCCAGCAGCTTTTCCGGACAGGGCGTCGGGGAGCTGTTTTTT. Translating it yields CASSFSGQGVGELFF.

The chain couples TRBV5-1 to TRBJ2-7; the match to TRBD1 covers 7 bases. The junction had 5 bases not matched to a gene; V was cut back by 1 base and J by 4 bases. The length of the CDR3 is 14 residues. The germline V gene has CDR1 SGHRS and CDR2 YFSETQ. CDR3 bases: TGCGCCAGCAGCTTGATAGGGGGCCAGTACGAGCAGTACTTC. Translated: CASSLIGGQYEQYF.

V usage is TRBV28 and J usage is TRBJ1-2, with 7 bases aligning to TRBD1. This CDR3 contains 13 residues. Trimming took 5 bases from V and 4 from J; bases not matched to a gene: 4. Germline CDR1 reads MDHEN; CDR2 reads SYDVKM. The CDR3 here is CASSPGTVYGYTF. CDR3 nucleotides: TGTGCCAGCAGTCCCGGGACAGTCTATGGCTACACCTTC.

On this clone itself: In the same sample, other DNA sequences code for this CDR3. The chain joins TRBV19 to TRBJ1-2, with 9 bases aligning to TRBD1. Looked up from germline, CDR1 is LNHDA and CDR2 is SQIVND (reference sequence). V trimming: 9 bases; J trimming: 3 bases; junction bases outside the gene matches: 2. This CDR3 is built from 12 residues. Here the CDR3 DNA reads TGTGCCAGCCGGGACAGGGACTATGGCTACACCTTC. Encoded protein: CASRDRDYGYTF. Together with reference TRBV19 and TRBJ1-2, the CDR3 gives the full variable domain: DGGITQSPKYLFRKEGQNVTLSCEQNLNHDAMYWYRQDPGQGLRLIYYSQIVNDFQKGDIAEGYSVSREKKESFPLTVTSAQKNPTAFYLCASRDRDYGYTFGSGTRLTVV.

The rearrangement joins TRBV13 to TRBJ1-2, with D tentatively TRBD1 (6 bases). This CDR3 region has 15 residues. CDR1 and CDR2 from the germline V gene are PRHDT and FYEKMQ (reference sequence). Trimming took 0 bases from V and 2 from J, leaving 10 bases between them. CDR3 residues: CASSLGPRGNYGYTF. For the CDR3, the DNA is TGTGCCAGCAGCTTAGGGCCAAGGGGGAACTATGGCTACACCTTC.

As to this clone: Other DNA sequences from this sample encode an identical CDR3 as well. This chain uses TRBV2 with TRBJ1-1; D is undetermined. This CDR3 has 12 amino acids. Germline CDR1 SNHLY, CDR2 FYNNEI. V lost 4 bases and J 1 base, leaving 4 bases between the germline ends. CDR3 residues: CASSGGNTEAFF. CDR3 sequence (DNA): TGTGCCAGCAGTGGCGGGAACACTGAAGCTTTCTTT.

The CDR3 loop reads CASKGARRTGGGEQFF. Written as DNA, the CDR3 is TGTGCCAGCAAAGGCGCGCGCAGGACAGGGGGCGGGGAGCAGTTCTTC. V is TRBV27 and J is TRBJ2-1; 11 bases are shared with TRBD1. This CDR3 has 16 residues. V shed 7 bases and J 10 bases; nucleotides not matched to a gene: 15. Germline lookup yields CDR1 MNHEY and CDR2 SMNVEV (reference sequence).

The sample holds a few counts of this clone. The CDR3 sequence is CASSGHQGTEAFF. The DNA for the CDR3 is TGTGCCAGCAGCGGACATCAGGGAACTGAAGCTTTCTTT. V is TRBV11-2 and J is TRBJ1-1; weak D call: TRBD1 (5 bases). Between the trimmed V and J ends, which lost 5 bases and 5 bases, there was a span of 12 bases. The CDR3 extends over 13 amino acids. Per the germline V gene, CDR1 is SGHAT and CDR2 is FQNNGV.

V is TRBV7-6 and J is TRBJ1-1; unclear D gene. Germline V gives CDR1 SGHVS, CDR2 FNYEAQ. The CDR3 sequence is 13 residues long. Trimming left V 2 bases short and J 0 bases short, with 4 bases between. The CDR3, as DNA: TGTGCCAGCAGCTTATCTATGAACACTGAAGCTTTCTTT. Its translation: CASSLSMNTEAFF.

The gene calls are TRBV25-1 and TRBJ2-7; TRBD1 matches 9 bases. Germline V gives CDR1 MGHDK, CDR2 SYGVNS. The CDR3 loop spans 16 amino acids. After removal of 7 bases from V and 1 base from J, the junction contained 11 bases not matched to a gene. The CDR3 region has the DNA TGTGCCAGCACCCCAAGGGGGACAGGGCCTTCCTACGAGCAGTACTTC. It is translated as CASTPRGTGPSYEQYF.

In DNA, the CDR3 is TGTGCCAGCAGCGAACTCCGGGGAACTGAAGCTTTCTTT. This sequence encodes CASSELRGTEAFF. The genes are TRBV3-1 (or the pseudogene TRBV3-2) and TRBJ1-1; no clear D gene. The ends were cut back, 5 bases at V and 5 bases at J, with 12 bases in the middle. Germline V CDR1 and CDR2: LGHDT, YNNKEL (reference sequence). The CDR3 extends over 13 amino acids.

V usage is TRBV24-1 and J usage is TRBJ2-1; D possibly corresponds to TRBD1 (5 bases). The V and J ends lost 5 bases and 4 bases respectively, with 8 bases between them. Germline V lookup: CDR1 KGHDR, CDR2 SFDVKD. The CDR3 spans 13 residues. The CDR3 DNA reads TGTGCCACCAGTGCCAGACAGTACAATGAGCAGTTCTTC. Translated, it gives CATSARQYNEQFF.

The chain links TRBV7-2 to TRBJ2-1; 8 bases line up with TRBD2. From germline, CDR1 is SGHTA and CDR2 FQGNSA. The CDR3 totals 15 residues. V lost 2 bases to trimming and J lost 8 bases; unmatched junction nucleotides: 8. CDR3 nucleotides: TGTGCCAGCAGCTTAAGCGGGACTAGTAGTTATGAGCAGTTCTTC. Its protein product is CASSLSGTSSYEQFF.

The J gene is TRBJ2-3, the V gene TRBV5-3; 8 nucleotides line up with TRBD2. TRBV5-3 is designated an ORF whose function remains uncertain. The length of the CDR3 is 13 residues. J lost 9 bases, V lost 4 bases, and 7 bases had no gene match. The CDR3 loop reads CARSRPGRGTQYF. The CDR3 DNA reads as TGTGCCAGAAGCCGTCCCGGGAGGGGAACGCAGTATTTT.